Below are 26 T cell receptor beta chains sequenced from a single sample in a study of T cell responses to AZD1222 COVID-19 vaccine. Profiled with immunoSEQ multiplex PCR; TCRdb holds only in-frame clones, not every one. This table has about 150,000 clones, about 91% appearing once. The sample consisted of peripheral blood, taken on day 0 of AZD1222 vaccination. These receptors came from an adult in good health.

The gene calls are TRBV5-4 and TRBJ2-3; TRBD2 might be the D (5 bases). V was cut by 0 bases and J by 0 bases, with 11 bases left in between. This CDR3 has 16 amino acids. Germline CDR1 and CDR2: SGHNT and YYREEE (reference sequence). The CDR3 here is CASSLVLGGSTDTQYF. CDR3 coding DNA: TGTGCCAGCAGCTTGGTTCTAGGCGGGAGCACAGATACGCAGTATTTT.

The rearrangement links TRBV3-1 (or the pseudogene TRBV3-2) to TRBJ1-2; D call uncertain. Per the germline V gene, CDR1 is LGHDT and CDR2 is YNNKEL (reference sequence). The CDR3 covers 14 residues. Trimming left V 3 bases short and J 1 base short, with 9 bases between. This chain's CDR3 is CASSHLGHNYGYTF. CDR3 DNA: TGTGCCAGCAGCCACCTCGGTCATAACTATGGCTACACCTTC.

The J gene is TRBJ1-6, the V gene TRBV2, with D tentatively TRBD1 (5 bases). This CDR3 is 16 amino acids long. Germline CDR1 reads SNHLY; CDR2 reads FYNNEI. V was clipped by 3 bases and J by 9 bases, with 18 bases between them. Here the CDR3 DNA reads TGTGCCAGCAGTGATCGAGCAGGGTTGGCGGGTTCACCCCTCCACTTT. Amino acids: CASSDRAGLAGSPLHF.

J is TRBJ2-1 and V is TRBV7-2, with 12 bases lining up with TRBD1. J gave up 9 bases and V 5 bases, and 5 bases lay outside the gene matches. Per germline, CDR1 SGHTA and CDR2 FQGNSA. There are 14 residues in the CDR3. The CDR3 bases are TGTGCCAGCAGCCGGGGACAGGGGGCAATTGAGCAGTTCTTC. It yields the protein CASSRGQGAIEQFF. The full variable domain, in which reference TRBV7-2 and TRBJ2-1 provide the parts outside the CDR3, is GAGVSQSPSNKVTEKGKDVELRCDPISGHTALYWYRQSLGQGLEFLIYFQGNSAPDKSGLPSDRFSAERTGGSVSTLTIQRTQQEDSAVYLCASSRGQGAIEQFFGPGTRLTVL.

This chain uses TRBV3-1 (or the pseudogene TRBV3-2) with TRBJ2-6; 13 bases match TRBD2. Germline CDR1 reads LGHDT; CDR2 reads YNNKEL (reference sequence). The J segment lost 11 bases and the V segment lost 6 bases, leaving 7 bases of the junction unmatched. This CDR3 is 15 amino acids long. CDR3 DNA sequence: TGTGCCAGCAGGGGAGGACTAGCGGGAGCCTACGTCCTGACTTTC. It translates to CASRGGLAGAYVLTF.

The chain is built from TRBV28 and TRBJ2-5, with D maybe TRBD1 (5 bases). Germline V CDR1 and CDR2: MDHEN, SYDVKM. This CDR3 has 14 amino acids. Trimming removed 6 bases at V and 1 base at J, with 12 bases between. The CDR3 loop is CASRRFGAQETQYF. In DNA, the CDR3 is TGTGCCAGCAGGAGATTTGGGGCCCAAGAGACCCAGTACTTC.

The gene calls are TRBV5-1 and TRBJ2-7; D unresolved. CDR3 length: 15 residues. Per germline, CDR1 SGHRS and CDR2 YFSETQ. V was pared by 0 bases and J by 2 bases, with 12 bases between. The CDR3 nucleotides read TGCGCCAGCAGCTTGGACGGAGACGTAACCTACGAGCAGTACTTC. Translating it yields CASSLDGDVTYEQYF.

V is TRBV5-6 and J is TRBJ1-2, with D possibly matching TRBD1 (5 bases). This CDR3 is built from 14 residues. Germline V gives CDR1 SGHDT, CDR2 YYEEEE. Deletions cut 6 bases from V and 4 bases from J, with 16 bases between. The CDR3 sequence: CASTQRPGSYGYTF. The CDR3 nucleotides read TGTGCCAGCACCCAAAGGCCAGGGTCCTATGGCTACACCTTC.

This clone was seen just once. J is TRBJ2-2 and V is TRBV19; 7 positions match TRBD2. The junction had 8 bases not matched to a gene; V was cut back by 5 bases and J by 2 bases. The CDR3 is made up of 16 amino acids. Germline-derived CDR1 and CDR2 are LNHDA and SQIVND (reference sequence). For the CDR3, the DNA is TGTGCCAGTAGTGCGACTAGCTCTAGTAACACCGGGGAGCTGTTTTTT. This gives the protein CASSATSSSNTGELFF.

V and J are TRBV7-8 and TRBJ1-5; possibly TRBD1 for D (5 bases). V lost 1 base and J lost 4, with 11 bases in between. This CDR3 comprises 15 residues. Germline V CDR1 and CDR2: SGHVS, FQNEAQ. CDR3 bases: TGTGCCAGCAGCTTAGGCCAGGGAAATAATCAGCCCCAGCATTTT. Translation: CASSLGQGNNQPQHF. Filled out from reference TRBV7-8 and TRBJ1-5, the complete variable domain reads GAGVSQSPRYKVAKRGQDVALRCDPISGHVSLFWYQQALGQGPEFLTYFQNEAQLDKSGLPSDRFFAERPEGSVSTLKIQRTQQEDSAVYLCASSLGQGNNQPQHFGDGTRLSIL.

This rearrangement joins TRBV19 to TRBJ1-1, with TRBD1 identical over 7 bases. The CDR3 is 14 residues long. V was clipped by 5 bases and J by 7 bases; unmatched bases: 10. Per the germline V gene, CDR1 is LNHDA and CDR2 is SQIVND (reference sequence). CDR3 coding DNA: TGTGCCAGTAGTCCCTATCAACAGGGGAATGAAGCTTTCTTT. Protein: CASSPYQQGNEAFF.

This chain links TRBV27 with TRBJ2-5; 10 positions agree with TRBD1. The CDR3 loop spans 15 amino acids. The V gene end was trimmed by 5 bases and the J gene end by 0 bases; junction bases not matched to a gene: 3. CDR1 and CDR2 (germline): MNHEY, SMNVEV (reference sequence). The CDR3 protein is CASSPGQGNQETQYF. CDR3 DNA: TGTGCCAGCAGTCCGGGACAGGGGAACCAAGAGACCCAGTACTTC.

The CDR3 DNA reads TGTGCCAGCAGCCCTAGACAGGGATCTGATACTGAAGCTTTCTTT. Protein: CASSPRQGSDTEAFF. The rearrangement links TRBV7-9 to TRBJ1-1, with 7 bases identical to TRBD1. CDR1 is SEHNR and CDR2 is FQNEAQ in the germline V gene (reference sequence). The V and J ends lost 5 bases and 5 bases, in that order; junction bases with no gene match: 11. The CDR3 sequence is 15 residues long.

This chain connects TRBV10-3 to TRBJ2-1, with D possibly being TRBD1 or TRBD2 (5 bases each). Between the trimmed V and J ends, which lost 6 bases and 3 bases, there was a span of 21 bases. The CDR3 has 17 amino acids. Germline CDR1 and CDR2: ENHRY and SYGVKD. This CDR3 reads CAIRVGVYETSYNEQFF. In DNA, the CDR3 is TGTGCCATCAGGGTGGGGGTTTATGAGACAAGCTACAATGAGCAGTTCTTC.

The J gene is TRBJ1-2, the V gene TRBV28; D possibly corresponds to TRBD1 (6 bases). The CDR3 runs 13 residues. Germline V gene lookup returns CDR1 MDHEN and CDR2 SYDVKM. V lost 6 bases and J 3 bases, leaving 11 bases between the germline ends. CDR3 residues: CASRSGVDYGYTF. CDR3 nucleotides: TGTGCCAGCAGATCAGGGGTTGACTATGGCTACACCTTC.

This chain connects TRBV5-1 to TRBJ1-1; unclear D gene. The CDR3 totals 15 residues. V dropped 3 bases and J dropped 0 bases, with 12 bases sitting between them. CDR1 SGHRS and CDR2 YFSETQ come from the germline V gene. CDR3 in amino acids: CASSSAPGLNTEAFF. In DNA form, the CDR3 reads TGCGCCAGCAGCTCCGCGCCGGGGTTGAACACTGAAGCTTTCTTT.

This chain links TRBV11-3 with TRBJ2-2; possible D gene TRBD1, 5 bases. Trimming took off 2 bases at V and 3 bases at J, with 10 bases between the two ends. Germline loops: CDR1 SGHNT, CDR2 YENEEA. This CDR3 contains 15 residues. CDR3 sequence: CASSLSGWDTGELFF. CDR3 DNA: TGTGCCAGCAGCTTATCAGGGTGGGACACCGGGGAGCTGTTTTTT. Full variable domain (missing parts from reference TRBV11-3 and TRBJ2-2): EAGVVQSPRYKIIEKKQPVAFWCNPISGHNTLYWYLQNLGQGPELLIRYENEEAVDDSQLPKDRFSAERLKGVDSTLKIQPAELGDSAVYLCASSLSGWDTGELFFGEGSRLTVL.

The chain uses TRBV28 and TRBJ2-1, with 8 bases aligning to TRBD1. This CDR3 is 15 amino acids long. The trim removed 3 bases at V and 9 bases at J, leaving 10 bases unmatched. Germline loops: CDR1 MDHEN, CDR2 SYDVKM. This chain's CDR3 is CASSFVDRVEGEQFF. The CDR3 DNA follows: TGTGCCAGCAGTTTCGTGGACAGGGTTGAAGGTGAGCAGTTCTTC.

The chain recombines TRBV6-5 with TRBJ1-1; D call uncertain. Germline CDR1 MNHEY, CDR2 SVGAGI. V was clipped by 0 bases and J by 5 bases, with 16 bases between them. This CDR3 region has 16 residues. CDR3 protein: CASSYSRYKVETEAFF. The DNA for the CDR3 is TGTGCCAGCAGTTACTCGAGGTATAAAGTCGAAACTGAAGCTTTCTTT.

The chain has TRBV6-4 and TRBJ2-5; 12 bases match TRBD2. The CDR3 totals 19 residues. Germline CDR1 MRHNA, CDR2 SNTAGT. V was clipped by 6 bases and J by 6 bases; unmatched bases: 20. As DNA, the CDR3 is TGTGCCAGCAGCCAAAGGGGATCGCGGACTAGCGGGAATTTAAAGACCCAGTACTTC. It specifies CASSQRGSRTSGNLKTQYF.

The chain links TRBV6-5 to TRBJ1-1, with unresolved D. The CDR3 runs 13 residues. The V end was cut by 4 bases, the J end by 10 bases, with 16 bases between. From germline, CDR1 is MNHEY and CDR2 SVGAGI. CDR3: CASSSSDREGAFF. The CDR3 DNA reads as TGTGCCAGCAGTTCCTCGGACCGGGAAGGAGCTTTCTTT.

The chain has TRBV5-4 and TRBJ2-1; D is unclear. The CDR3 is made up of 14 amino acids. The germline V and J ends were trimmed by 2 bases and 6 bases, with 12 bases remaining between them. The germline CDR1 and CDR2 sequences are SGHNT and YYREEE (reference sequence). The CDR3 sequence: CASSFPATINEQFF. In DNA form, the CDR3 reads TGTGCCAGCAGCTTTCCTGCCACCATCAATGAGCAGTTCTTC.

The gene calls are TRBV27 and TRBJ2-2; maybe TRBD2 (5 bases). Germline V gene data show CDR1 as MNHEY and CDR2 as SMNVEV (reference sequence). The CDR3 consists of 14 residues. The CDR3 DNA reads as TGTGCTCGAAATCGGAGGTCGGACACCGGGGAGCTGTTTTTT. This codes for CARNRRSDTGELFF.

Here the CDR3 DNA reads TGTGCTGTGATGGGGGACGGGAGTAGTTATACGCAGTATTTT. Its translation: CAVMGDGSSYTQYF. The chain combines TRBV30 with TRBJ2-3, with a weak D call TRBD2 (6 bases). The V gene's germline CDR1 is GTSNPN and CDR2 SVGIG (reference sequence). This CDR3 region has 14 residues.

This clone appeared a single time. The chain couples TRBV28 to TRBJ2-7, with no clear D. Germline CDR1 is MDHEN and CDR2 is SYDVKM. The CDR3 totals 15 residues. Trimming stripped 2 bases from V and 3 bases from J, with 14 bases between. This CDR3 reads CASSLGRSSSYEQYF. DNA of the CDR3: TGTGCCAGCAGTTTAGGGCGATCTTCTAGCTACGAGCAGTACTTC.

V gene TRBV7-9 combines with J gene TRBJ1-3; unclear D gene. Trimming took 8 bases from V and 0 from J, leaving 14 bases between them. This CDR3 is built from 15 residues. CDR1 is SEHNR and CDR2 is FQNEAQ in the germline V gene (reference sequence). The CDR3 region has the DNA TGTGCCAGCGTCGGGTGGAGTCTCTCTGGAAACACCATATATTTT. Its protein is CASVGWSLSGNTIYF.